The sequence of this T cell receptor beta chain was determined in a study of blood T cell repertoires in COVID-19. CDR3 length: 15 amino acids. CDR1 and CDR2 (germline): ENHRY, SYGVKD. Trimming removed 7 bases from V and 2 bases from J; junction bases left unmatched: 5. TCRdb's copy holds only in-frame clones and misses some; the assay was immunoSEQ multiplex PCR. The data contain approximately 210,000 clones, more than 75% of them singletons. Source material: peripheral blood. The chain joins TRBV10-3 to TRBJ2-1; 10 nucleotides match TRBD2. The receptor's source is a woman aged 35 to 49 with acute or convalescent COVID-19. CDR3 residues: CAITASGRAYNEQFF. The CDR3 coding sequence is TGTGCCATCACTGCTAGCGGGAGAGCCTACAATGAGCAGTTCTTC.